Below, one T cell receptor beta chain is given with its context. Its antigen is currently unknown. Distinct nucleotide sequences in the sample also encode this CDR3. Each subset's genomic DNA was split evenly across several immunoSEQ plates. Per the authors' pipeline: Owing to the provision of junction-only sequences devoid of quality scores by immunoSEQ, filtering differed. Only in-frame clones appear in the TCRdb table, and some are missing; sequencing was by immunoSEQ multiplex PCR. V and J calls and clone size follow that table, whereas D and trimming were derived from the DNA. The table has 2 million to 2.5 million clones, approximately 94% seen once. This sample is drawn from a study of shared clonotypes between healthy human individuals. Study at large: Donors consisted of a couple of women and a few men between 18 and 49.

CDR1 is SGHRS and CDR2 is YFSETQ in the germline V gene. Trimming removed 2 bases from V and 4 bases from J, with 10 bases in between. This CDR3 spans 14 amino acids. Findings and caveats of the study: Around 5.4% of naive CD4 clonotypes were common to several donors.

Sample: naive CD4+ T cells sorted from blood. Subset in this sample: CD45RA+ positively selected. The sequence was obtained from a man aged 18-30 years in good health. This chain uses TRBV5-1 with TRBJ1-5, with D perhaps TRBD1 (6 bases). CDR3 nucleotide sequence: TGCGCCAGCAGCTTTGAGGGGGGGAATCAGCCCCAGCATTTT. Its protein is CASSFEGGNQPQHF.